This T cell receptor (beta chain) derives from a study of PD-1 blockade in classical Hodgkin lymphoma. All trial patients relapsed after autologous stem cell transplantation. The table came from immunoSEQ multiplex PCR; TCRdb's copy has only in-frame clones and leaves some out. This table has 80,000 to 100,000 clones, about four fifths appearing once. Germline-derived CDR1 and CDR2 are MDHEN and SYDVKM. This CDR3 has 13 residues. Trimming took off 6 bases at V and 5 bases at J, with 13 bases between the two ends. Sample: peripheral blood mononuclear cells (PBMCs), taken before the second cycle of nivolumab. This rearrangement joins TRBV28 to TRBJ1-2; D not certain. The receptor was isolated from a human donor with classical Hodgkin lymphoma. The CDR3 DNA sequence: TGTGCCAGCAGCCAGCCTTCTAGATATGGCTACACCTTC. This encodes CASSQPSRYGYTF.